A selection of T cell receptor beta chains follows, all from one sample in a study of CD8 T cells in Susac syndrome. One entry per CDR3 protein, called by TCRdb with MiXCR from the immunoSEQ multiplex PCR reads. This table has about 200,000 distinct CDR3 sequences, 85% to 95% appearing once. Sequencing used CD4+ T cells from PBMCs. The source is a human donor in good health. Each CDR3 is given with its conserved first and last residue. A D gene is named only where the DNA matches it firmly. Expanded clones are given a class, and other clones once, few, many or no size at all.

D	size	V	J	CDR3	DNA
.	.	TRBV7-2	TRBJ1-5	CASSRGVDQPQHF	TGTGCCAGCAGCCGGGGTGTGGATCAGCCCCAGCATTTT
.	once	TRBV7-9	TRBJ1-1	CASSLGGPRRNTEAFF	TGTGCCAGCAGCTTAGGAGGGCCCAGGAGGAACACTGAAGCTTTCTTT
TRBD1	.	TRBV4-1	TRBJ2-1	CASGRDRATYNEQFF	TGCGCCAGCGGCAGGGACAGGGCAACCTACAATGAGCAGTTCTTC
.	.	TRBV7-2	TRBJ1-2	CASSLQTGEVGGYTF	TGTGCCAGCAGCTTACAGACCGGAGAGGTTGGTGGCTACACCTTC
TRBD1	.	TRBV25-1	TRBJ1-2	CASSDLDRAYGYTF	TGTGCCAGCAGTGACTTGGACAGGGCCTATGGCTACACCTTC
.	.	TRBV3-1	TRBJ2-1	CASSQVKDPYNEQFF	TGTGCCAGCAGCCAAGTTAAAGATCCCTACAATGAGCAGTTCTTC
.	.	TRBV3-1	TRBJ2-1	CASSPGAGEQFF	TGTGCCAGCAGCCCTGGGGCCGGCGAGCAGTTCTTC
.	.	TRBV12-3/TRBV12-4	TRBJ2-5	CASSLAGGAETQYF	TGTGCCAGCAGTTTAGCGGGAGGAGCAGAGACCCAGTACTTC
.	.	TRBV20-1	TRBJ1-2	CSARGRTGKTSYTF	TGCAGTGCTAGAGGTCGAACAGGAAAGACGAGCTACACCTTC
.	.	TRBV18	TRBJ2-1	CASSPVITVGIDNEQFF	TGTGCCAGCTCACCGGTAATAACGGTTGGTATCGACAATGAGCAGTTCTTC
TRBD1	.	TRBV12-3/TRBV12-4	TRBJ1-5	CASSWEGQLGRPQHF	TGTGCCAGCAGTTGGGAGGGACAGCTGGGAAGGCCCCAGCATTTT
.	.	TRBV12-3/TRBV12-4	TRBJ1-1	CASSIGANTEAFF	TGTGCCAGCTCCATTGGGGCGAACACTGAAGCTTTCTTT
.	.	TRBV29-1	TRBJ1-5	CSVSGLGWGQPQHF	TGCAGCGTTTCTGGGTTGGGATGGGGTCAGCCCCAGCATTTT
TRBD1	.	TRBV20-1	TRBJ2-5	CSARAGQGMETQYF	TGCAGTGCCCGGGCGGGACAGGGGATGGAGACCCAGTACTTC
.	.	TRBV28	TRBJ2-3	CASSLSPGVGGKDTQYF	TGTGCCAGCAGTTTATCCCCAGGGGTAGGGGGGAAAGATACGCAGTATTTT
.	once	TRBV5-1	TRBJ2-3	CASSLNADSTDTQYF	TGCGCCAGCAGCTTGAATGCGGATTCCACAGATACGCAGTATTTT
TRBD1	.	TRBV27	TRBJ1-1	CASMLSGGTPEAFF	TGTGCCAGCATGCTATCAGGGGGCACGCCTGAAGCTTTCTTT
.	.	TRBV9	TRBJ2-2	CASSVEGANTGELFF	TGTGCCAGCAGCGTGGAGGGGGCGAACACCGGGGAGCTGTTTTTT
.	.	TRBV4-1	TRBJ1-4	CASSQDIGSRNEKLFF	TGCGCCAGCAGCCAAGATATAGGCAGCAGAAATGAAAAACTGTTTTTT